Each of the 2 T cell receptor beta chains below was sequenced from the same sample in a study of cytomegalovirus exposure and HLA in healthy donors. The repertoire was sequenced with immunoSEQ multiplex PCR; TCRdb's copy has only in-frame clones and lacks some. The sample includes 100,000 to 150,000 clones, 86% of them seen just once. What was sequenced was PBMCs. These receptors all stem from a young man in good health and CMV-seronegative.

This sequence joins TRBV25-1 and TRBJ2-1; D is perhaps TRBD1 (6 bases). CDR1 is MGHDK, CDR2 SYGVNS, per germline. Between the trimmed V and J ends, which lost 4 bases and 0 bases, there was a span of 10 bases. The CDR3 totals 15 residues. This CDR3 is CASSVGADSYNEQFF. Here the CDR3 DNA reads TGTGCCAGCAGTGTGGGGGCGGACTCCTACAATGAGCAGTTCTTC.

The chain joins TRBV28 to TRBJ1-5; D is perhaps TRBD1 (5 bases). V lost 3 bases and J lost 0, with 15 bases in between. Per germline, CDR1 MDHEN and CDR2 SYDVKM. CDR3 length: 17 amino acids. CDR3 region: CASSLTVTVGSNQPQHF. DNA of the CDR3: TGTGCCAGCAGTTTGACAGTGACAGTTGGTAGCAATCAGCCCCAGCATTTT.